Detailed here is one T cell receptor (beta chain). This entry is derived from a study of technical replicates of blood from a few donors. The germline V and J ends were trimmed by 1 base and 8 bases, with 9 bases remaining between them. The CDR3 contains 14 residues. The V gene's germline CDR1 is LGHNA and CDR2 YSLEER. Here immunoSEQ multiplex PCR was the method, and the copy in TCRdb shows in-frame clones only, minus some. The sample lists roughly 70,000 clones, roughly 90% occurring once. This receptor was identified in a human donor in good health. Some clones in this sample may be carry-over from other donors' samples. Sequencing was done on a sample of PBMCs. V gene TRBV4-3 combines with J gene TRBJ1-6, with D possibly being TRBD1 (5 bases). The CDR3 loop reads CASSQGGVDSPLHF. In nucleotides, the CDR3 is TGCGCCAGCAGCCAAGGGGGGGTAGATTCACCCCTCCACTTT.